The entry below describes one TCR beta chain. Its antigen is still unknown. Nothing much larger sits one base from this clone, and base qualities are not available. TCRbeta CDR3 regions were amplified from genomic DNA using the immunoSEQ Assay, a bias-controlled multiplex PCR. The original methods were these. Within the assay, amplification of reference gene primers was used to estimate how many nucleated cells each sample contained. To quantify the absolute abundance of each unique TCRbeta CDR3 rearrangement, sequence reads were collapsed and filtered. For each sample, productive Simpson clonality was calculated as the square root of Simpson's diversity index over productive rearrangements. TCRdb obtained this table from immuneACCESS and retained in-frame rearrangements with V and J assigned. These tables miss some clones; where compared with another copy, unresolved V genes account for less than half of the shortfall, and the remainder is unexplained. V and J calls and clone size come straight from that table; D and trimming were deduced from the DNA. This sample is represented by just over 75,000 clones; roughly 89% of them were singletons. 3% to 4.5% of the sample comes from the top ten.

The sample comes from a study of blood T cell repertoires in COVID-19 (dated by TCRdb to 2018 to 2021). For the wider study: Samples covering the acute and convalescent phases of COVID-19 were provided by collaborators in the United States, Italy and Spain. Where available, HLA class I and class II types were obtained from metadata supplied by the sample provider rather than from assay-based typing. The material from the prospective study consisted of cDNA or gDNA derived from T cells, B-cell-depleted T cells, or PBMCs. Sample metadata almost always included a de-identified subject ID, COVID-19 status, age in years and sex. The repertoires were released in a freely available public database meant as a resource for research on the immune response to SARS-CoV-2. The samples were drawn from two sources: the first 160 participants of the ongoing ImmuneRACE study, and fewer than 1,500 subjects contributed by 6 global collaborators. Subjects who had been exposed to COVID-19, were actively infected with it, or had recovered from it provided the deeply sampled blood TCRbeta repertoires that made up the dataset.

At the junction V is shortened by 5 bases and J by 4 bases; bases outside the gene matches: 9. The CDR3 numbers 17 residues from cysteine through phenylalanine. Only the CDR3 DNA is retained, 51 bases long and in frame from the first base. The germline V gene yields SGHVS for CDR1 and FNYEAQ for CDR2. What the authors observed across the whole study: How much clinical and demographic metadata was included differed by source and by participant, and the metadata was provided uncurated.

Each collaborating institution followed its own protocols to collect whole blood in K2EDTA tubes. For TCRbeta analysis, collaborators shipped samples as frozen whole blood, isolated PBMCs, or DNA extracted from either of those sample types. This sequence uses TRBV7-6 and TRBJ2-3, with 13 middle bases fitting TRBD2. The sample taken for sequencing was peripheral blood. This clonotype originated in a man in his fifties or sixties with acute or convalescent COVID-19. The CDR3: CASSPRTSGSGADTQYF. The nucleotide sequence is TGTGCCAGCAGCCCCAGGACTAGCGGGAGTGGGGCAGATACGCAGTATTTT.